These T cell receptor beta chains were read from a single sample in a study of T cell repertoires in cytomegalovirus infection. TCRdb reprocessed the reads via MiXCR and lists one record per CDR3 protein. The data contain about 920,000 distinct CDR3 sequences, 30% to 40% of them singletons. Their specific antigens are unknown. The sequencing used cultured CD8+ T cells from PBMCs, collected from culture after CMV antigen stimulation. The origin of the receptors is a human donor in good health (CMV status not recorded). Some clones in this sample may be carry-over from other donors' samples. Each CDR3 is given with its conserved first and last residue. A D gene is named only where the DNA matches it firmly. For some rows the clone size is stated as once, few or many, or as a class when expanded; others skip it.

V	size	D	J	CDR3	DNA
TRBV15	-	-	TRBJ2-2	CATLTRSTGELFF	TGTGCCACTCTGACCAGGAGCACCGGGGAGCTGTTTTTT
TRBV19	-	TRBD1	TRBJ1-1	CASSRWDREAFF	TGTGCCAGTAGTCGCTGGGACAGGGAAGCTTTCTTT
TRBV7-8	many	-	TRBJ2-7	CASSLYKGYEQYF	TGTGCCAGCAGCTTATATAAGGGCTACGAGCAGTACTTC
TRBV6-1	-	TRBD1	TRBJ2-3	CASSPGQGITDTQYF	TGTGCCAGCAGCCCTGGACAGGGAATCACAGATACGCAGTATTTT
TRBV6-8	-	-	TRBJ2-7	CASSYGPAYEQYF	TGTGCCAGCAGTTACGGCCCAGCCTACGAGCAGTACTTC
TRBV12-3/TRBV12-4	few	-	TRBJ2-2	CASREGAMNTGELFF	TGTGCCAGCAGGGAGGGGGCCATGAACACCGGGGAGCTGTTTTTT
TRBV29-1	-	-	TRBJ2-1	CSVEDGFGSGNEQFF	TGCAGCGTTGAAGATGGGTTTGGATCAGGCAATGAGCAGTTCTTC
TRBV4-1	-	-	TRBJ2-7	CASSQVGIEQYF	TGCGCCAGCAGCCAAGTGGGGATCGAGCAGTACTTC
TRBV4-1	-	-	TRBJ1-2	CASSQVGSLYGYTF	TGCGCCAGCAGCCAAGTTGGCAGCCTCTATGGCTACACCTTC
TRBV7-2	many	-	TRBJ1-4	CASSPRDVGANEKLFF	TGTGCCAGCAGCCCCCGGGACGTCGGAGCTAATGAAAAACTGTTTTTT
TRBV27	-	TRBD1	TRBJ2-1	CASSSPGQRREQFF	TGTGCCAGCAGTTCCCCGGGACAGAGACGTGAGCAGTTCTTC
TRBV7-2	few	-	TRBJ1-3	CASSSRQSWMEDTIYF	TGTGCCAGCAGCTCCCGACAGTCCTGGATGGAAGACACCATATATTTT
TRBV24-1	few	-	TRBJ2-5	CATSDVGGGPGKETQYF	TGTGCCACCAGTGATGTGGGGGGGGGCCCGGGGAAAGAGACCCAGTACTTC
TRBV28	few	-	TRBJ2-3	CASSLVLSSTDTQYF	TGTGCCAGCAGTCTTGTCCTTTCTAGCACAGATACGCAGTATTTT
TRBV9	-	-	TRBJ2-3	CASSVDPSTDTQYF	TGTGCCTCATCCGTGGACCCTAGCACAGATACGCAGTATTTT
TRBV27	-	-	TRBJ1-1	CASSLTRGGTEAFF	TGTGCCAGCAGTTTAACCCGGGGAGGCACTGAAGCTTTCTTT
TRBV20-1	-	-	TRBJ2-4	CSARGIAGQLFKNIQYF	TGCAGTGCTAGAGGAATCGCGGGACAACTGTTCAAAAACATTCAGTACTTC
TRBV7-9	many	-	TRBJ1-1	CASSSKGPLEAFF	TGTGCCAGCAGCTCAAAAGGGCCTCTTGAAGCTTTCTTT
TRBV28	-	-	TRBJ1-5	CASTQRTGQPQHF	TGTGCCAGCACCCAACGCACAGGTCAGCCCCAGCATTTT
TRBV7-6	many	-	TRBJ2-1	CASSLAHTGSSYNEQFF	TGTGCCAGCAGCTTAGCCCACACAGGGAGCTCCTACAATGAGCAGTTCTTC
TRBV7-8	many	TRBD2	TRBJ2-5	CASSFIAGRGSETQYF	TGTGCCAGCAGTTTTATAGCGGGGCGGGGGTCAGAGACCCAGTACTTC
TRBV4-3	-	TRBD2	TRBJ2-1	CASSHGASGGAYEQFF	TGCGCCAGCAGCCATGGAGCTAGCGGGGGGGCCTATGAGCAGTTCTTC
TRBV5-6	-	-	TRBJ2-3	CASSLRLADTQYF	TGTGCCAGCAGCCTTCGGCTGGCAGATACGCAGTATTTT
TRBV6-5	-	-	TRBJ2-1	CASSYSLGTSYNEQFF	TGTGCCAGCAGTTACTCGTTGGGTACCTCCTACAATGAGCAGTTCTTC
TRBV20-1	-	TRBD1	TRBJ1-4	CSAMARGRVEKLFF	TGCAGTGCTATGGCCAGGGGGCGCGTTGAAAAACTGTTTTTT
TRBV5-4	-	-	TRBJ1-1	CASTWPPNTEAFF	TGTGCCAGCACCTGGCCTCCGAACACTGAAGCTTTCTTT
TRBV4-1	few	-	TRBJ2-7	CASSHVQGAVYEQYF	TGCGCCAGCAGCCACGTACAGGGAGCCGTTTACGAGCAGTACTTC
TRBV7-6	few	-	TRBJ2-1	CASSPEDTRTYNEQFF	TGTGCCAGCAGCCCGGAGGACACCAGAACCTACAATGAGCAGTTCTTC
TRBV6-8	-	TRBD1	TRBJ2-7	CASSAGTGVLTYEQYF	TGTGCCAGCAGTGCCGGGACAGGGGTCCTCACCTACGAGCAGTACTTC
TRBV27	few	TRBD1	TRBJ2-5	CASSLTGTYQETQYF	TGTGCCAGCAGTCTGACAGGGACGTACCAAGAGACCCAGTACTTC
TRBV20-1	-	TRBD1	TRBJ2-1	CSAGEQGTGSYNEQFF	TGCAGTGCTGGCGAACAGGGGACGGGCTCCTACAATGAGCAGTTCTTC
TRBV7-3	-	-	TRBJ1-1	CASSPWGGLNTEAFF	TGTGCCAGCAGCCCCTGGGGGGGTCTGAACACTGAAGCTTTCTTT
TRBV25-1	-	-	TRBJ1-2	CASSVDLRGGYTF	TGTGCCAGCAGTGTGGATTTAAGGGGTGGCTACACCTTC
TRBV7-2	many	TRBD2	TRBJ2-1	CASSFGLGSYNEQFF	TGTGCCAGCAGCTTTGGACTAGGGTCCTACAATGAGCAGTTCTTC
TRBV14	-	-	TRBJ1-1	CASSQDRWQGGTEAFF	TGTGCCAGCAGCCAAGATCGATGGCAAGGGGGCACTGAAGCTTTCTTT
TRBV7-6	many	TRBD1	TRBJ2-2	CASSSGQGDTGELFF	TGTGCCAGCAGCTCGGGACAGGGAGACACCGGGGAGCTGTTTTTT
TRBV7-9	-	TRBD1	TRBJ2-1	CASNTAGTGYNEQFF	TGTGCCAGCAACACAGCCGGGACAGGGTACAATGAGCAGTTCTTC
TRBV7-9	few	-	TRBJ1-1	CASSSVGLNTEAFF	TGTGCCAGCAGCTCAGTGGGCCTTAACACTGAAGCTTTCTTT
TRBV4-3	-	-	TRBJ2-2	CASSQIRDSNTGELFF	TGCGCCAGCAGCCAAATAAGGGACTCAAACACCGGGGAGCTGTTTTTT
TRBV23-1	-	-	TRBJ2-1	CASSHKSQERVDEQFF	TGCGCCAGCAGTCATAAATCGCAGGAACGTGTCGATGAGCAGTTCTTC
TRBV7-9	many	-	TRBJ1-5	CASSLLGGGNQPQHF	TGTGCCAGCAGCTTATTGGGGGGTGGCAATCAGCCCCAGCATTTT
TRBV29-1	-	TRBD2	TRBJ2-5	CSVVSGGAGVKETQYF	TGCAGCGTTGTCAGCGGGGGGGCCGGGGTTAAAGAGACCCAGTACTTC
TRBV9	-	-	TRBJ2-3	CASSKRDLIKYTDTQYF	TGTGCCAGCAGCAAACGGGACTTGATTAAATACACAGATACGCAGTATTTT
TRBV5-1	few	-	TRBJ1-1	CASSLDTGGEMNTEAFF	TGCGCCAGCAGCTTGGATACCGGCGGGGAGATGAACACTGAAGCTTTCTTT
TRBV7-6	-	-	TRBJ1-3	CASSLVDRPSSGNTIYF	TGTGCCAGCAGCTTGGTGGACAGACCTTCCTCTGGAAACACCATATATTTT